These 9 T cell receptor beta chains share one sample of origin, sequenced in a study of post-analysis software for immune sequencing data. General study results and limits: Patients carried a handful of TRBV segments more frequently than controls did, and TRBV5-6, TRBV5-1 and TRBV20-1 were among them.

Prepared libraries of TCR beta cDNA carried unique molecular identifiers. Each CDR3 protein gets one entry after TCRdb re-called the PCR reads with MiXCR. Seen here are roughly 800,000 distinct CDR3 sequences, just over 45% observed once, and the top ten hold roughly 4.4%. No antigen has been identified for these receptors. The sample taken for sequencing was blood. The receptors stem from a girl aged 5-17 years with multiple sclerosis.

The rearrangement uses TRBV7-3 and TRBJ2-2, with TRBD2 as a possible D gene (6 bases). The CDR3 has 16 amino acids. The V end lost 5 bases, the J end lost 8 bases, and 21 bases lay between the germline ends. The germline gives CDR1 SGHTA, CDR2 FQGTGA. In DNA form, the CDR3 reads TGTGCCAGCAGCGGGACTGGGGGTACGGGATCGGGGGAGCTGTTTTTT. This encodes CASSGTGGTGSGELFF.

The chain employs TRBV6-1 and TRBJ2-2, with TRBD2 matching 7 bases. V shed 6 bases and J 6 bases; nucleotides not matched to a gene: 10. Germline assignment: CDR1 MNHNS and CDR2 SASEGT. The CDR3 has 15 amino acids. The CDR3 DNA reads TGTGCCAGCAGGGGAGGGGACTGGCAATCCGGGGAGCTGTTTTTT. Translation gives CASRGGDWQSGELFF.

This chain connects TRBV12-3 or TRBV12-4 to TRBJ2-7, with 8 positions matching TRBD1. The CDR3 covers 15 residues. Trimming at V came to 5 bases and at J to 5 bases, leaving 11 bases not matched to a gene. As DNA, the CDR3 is TGTGCCAGCAGTCCCGGACAGGGTTTATTCGACGAGCAGTACTTC. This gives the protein CASSPGQGLFDEQYF.

Here the CDR3 DNA reads TGTGCCAGTAACAAGCAGGCTACTAGCGGTTCCCGTAGCTCCTACAATGAGCAGTTCTTC. Translating gives CASNKQATSGSRSSYNEQFF. The rearrangement joins TRBV7-2 to TRBJ2-1; 8 positions match TRBD2. J was trimmed by 0 bases and V by 9 bases; bases with no gene match: 22. The CDR3 totals 20 residues. CDR1 and CDR2 (germline): SGHTA, FQGNSA.

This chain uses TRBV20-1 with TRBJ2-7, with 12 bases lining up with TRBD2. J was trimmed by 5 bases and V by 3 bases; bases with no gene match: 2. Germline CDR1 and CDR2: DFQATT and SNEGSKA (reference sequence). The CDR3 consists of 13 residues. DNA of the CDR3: TGCAGTGCTAGTCGACTAGCGGGAGACGAGCAGTACTTC. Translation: CSASRLAGDEQYF.

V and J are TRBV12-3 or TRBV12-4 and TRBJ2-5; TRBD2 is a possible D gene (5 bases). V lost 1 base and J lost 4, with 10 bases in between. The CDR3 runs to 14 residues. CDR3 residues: CASSLGTAGETQYF. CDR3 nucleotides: TGTGCCAGCAGTTTAGGAACGGCGGGAGAGACCCAGTACTTC.

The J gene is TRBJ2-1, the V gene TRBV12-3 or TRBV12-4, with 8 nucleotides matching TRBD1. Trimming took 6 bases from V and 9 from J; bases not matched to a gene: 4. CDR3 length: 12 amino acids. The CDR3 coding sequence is TGTGCCAGCAGGCGACAGGGGAGTGAGCAGTTCTTC. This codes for CASRRQGSEQFF.

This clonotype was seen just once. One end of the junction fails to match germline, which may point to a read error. The CDR3 nucleotides read TGTGCCAGCAGTTTAGGGCCCAATAAGCAGTTCTTC. It is translated as CASSLGPNKQFF. The chain joins TRBV28 to TRBJ2-1; D unclear. Germline lookup yields CDR1 MDHEN and CDR2 SYDVKM. The CDR3 spans 12 residues.

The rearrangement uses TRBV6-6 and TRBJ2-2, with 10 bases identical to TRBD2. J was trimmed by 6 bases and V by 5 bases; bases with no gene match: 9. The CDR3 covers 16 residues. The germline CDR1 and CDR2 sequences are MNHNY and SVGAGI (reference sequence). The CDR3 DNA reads TGTGCCAGCAGTGCCCGACTAGCGGGTGGATCCGGGGAGCTGTTTTTT. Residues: CASSARLAGGSGELFF.